This TCR beta chain is from a study of glioma-infiltrating T cells. Findings and limits, study-wide: Only very few CDR3 sequences appeared in both tissue and blood.

This clonotype was seen ten or more times. Its antigen is undetermined. The iRepertoire nested amplicon-rescue multiplex PCR amplified TCR alpha and beta CDR3s from RNA. TCRdb called the multiplex PCR reads again in MiXCR, with one record for every CDR3 protein. The sample consists of roughly 100,000 distinct CDR3 sequences, about 28% of them appearing once. Germline values: CDR1 SGHTA, CDR2 FQGNSA. The germline V and J ends were trimmed by 5 bases and 3 bases, with 12 bases remaining between them. The CDR3 sequence is 14 residues long. Sequenced material: glioma tissue, nonneoplastic brain tissue, or PBMCs (not recorded which). The rearrangement uses TRBV7-2 and TRBJ2-3; tentative D call: TRBD2 (5 bases). The source of this sequence is a human donor with low-grade glioma or glioblastoma, undergoing nonglioma brain surgery, or in good health (not recorded which). CDR3 sequence: CASSPTRLTDTQYF. CDR3 sequence (DNA): TGTGCCAGCAGCCCAACTAGGCTAACAGATACGCAGTATTTT.